This TCR beta chain was obtained from a study of early T cells in non-severe SARS-CoV-2 infection. Study-level points and caveats: Anti-spike CD8 specificities were favored by VDJdb matching, whose results missed private and CD4 specificities.

This clonotype was picked up many times. Its antigen is as yet unknown. Individual cDNA molecules carried attached unique molecular identifiers. TCRdb fed the 5' RACE reads into MiXCR, producing one record per CDR3 protein. The sample includes roughly 50,000 distinct CDR3 sequences, roughly 8% of them seen just once. The CDR3 is 19 residues long. Germline assignment: CDR1 LGHDT and CDR2 YNNKEL (reference sequence). V lost 0 bases to trimming and J lost 5 bases; unmatched junction nucleotides: 16. Sequencing was done on a sample of whole blood. This receptor was identified in an adult who was a healthcare worker with PCR-confirmed SARS-CoV-2 infection or an uninfected control (not recorded which). V usage is TRBV3-1 and J usage is TRBJ2-1; 7 nucleotides match TRBD1. The CDR3 bases are TGTGCCAGCAGCCAAGATCTGAGAGAGAACAGGGGACCTCACAATGAGCAGTTCTTC. It is translated as CASSQDLRENRGPHNEQFF.